Given below is one TCR beta chain in context. These data come from a study of T cell changes during pregnancy in multiple sclerosis. The protocol was immunoSEQ multiplex PCR, while the TCRdb copy is restricted to in-frame clones and leaves out a portion. The sample holds 75,000 to 80,000 clones, just over 90% seen once. Germline values: CDR1 SGHTA, CDR2 FQGNSA. This CDR3 has 16 residues. J lost 2 bases, V lost 3 bases, and 9 bases had no gene match. The starting material was peripheral blood, obtained after pregnancy. The gene calls are TRBV7-2 and TRBJ1-2; TRBD1 aligns across 7 bases. The TCR comes from a female donor in good health, enrolled as a control in a pregnancy study. The CDR3 here is CASSFNPGQINYGYTF. The CDR3 DNA sequence: TGTGCCAGCAGCTTTAACCCGGGACAGATCAACTATGGCTACACCTTC.